These 25 T cell receptor beta chains originate from one sample sequenced in a study of radiotherapy plus CTLA-4 blockade in lung cancer. Repertoires were generated with immunoSEQ multiplex PCR, while TCRdb's copy carries only in-frame clones and drops some. The sample shows about 95,000 clones, about 80% of them seen only once. The sample was peripheral blood, taken from a patient treated with radiotherapy plus ipilimumab. The source is a human donor with non-small cell lung cancer who had stable disease on radiotherapy plus ipilimumab.

The rearrangement joins TRBV5-1 to TRBJ2-5; D call uncertain. The CDR3 is 15 residues long. In germline, CDR1 is SGHRS, CDR2 YFSETQ. The V and J ends lost 5 bases and 5 bases respectively, with 19 bases between them. The CDR3 loop is CASRGLPEVWETQYF. In DNA form, the CDR3 reads TGCGCCAGCAGGGGTCTGCCGGAAGTTTGGGAGACCCAGTACTTC.

The rearrangement links TRBV25-1 to TRBJ1-2, with D perhaps TRBD1 (5 bases). This CDR3 has 13 amino acids. Germline CDR1 and CDR2: MGHDK and SYGVNS. Trimming stripped 0 bases from V and 5 bases from J, with 7 bases between. CDR3 amino acids: CASSEYGGYGYTF. CDR3 bases: TGTGCCAGCAGTGAATATGGGGGGTATGGCTACACCTTC.

This clone was recorded once. This chain links TRBV27 with TRBJ1-5; 8 positions agree with TRBD1. The length of the CDR3 is 15 residues. The germline gives CDR1 MNHEY, CDR2 SMNVEV (reference sequence). V gave up 3 bases and J gave up 5 bases; unmatched junction bases: 6. CDR3 amino acids: CASSFRGRMDQPQHF. DNA for the CDR3: TGTGCCAGCAGTTTCAGGGGGCGAATGGATCAGCCCCAGCATTTT.

The chain is built from TRBV19 and TRBJ1-3, with TRBD1 as a possible D gene (5 bases). The CDR3 is 14 amino acids. The ends were cut back, 2 bases at V and 3 bases at J, with 8 bases in the middle. Looked up from germline, CDR1 is LNHDA and CDR2 is SQIVND (reference sequence). The CDR3 here is CASSINDSGNTIYF. CDR3 DNA: TGTGCCAGTAGTATAAACGACAGTGGAAACACCATATATTTT.

This clone appeared a few times. The genes are TRBV28 and TRBJ1-2; D call uncertain. The CDR3 extends over 13 amino acids. Per germline, CDR1 MDHEN and CDR2 SYDVKM. V was pared by 2 bases and J by 4 bases, with 8 bases between. CDR3 in amino acids: CASSLRQSYGYTF. In DNA form, the CDR3 reads TGTGCCAGCAGTTTACGTCAGAGCTATGGCTACACCTTC.

V usage is TRBV10-2 and J usage is TRBJ1-1; D is unresolved. The CDR3 length is 14 residues. Germline V gives CDR1 WSHSY, CDR2 SAAADI. V dropped 3 bases and J dropped 4 bases, with 12 bases sitting between them. CDR3 in DNA: TGCGCCAGCAGTGAAAGTACACTCGCCACTGAAGCTTTCTTT. Its translation: CASSESTLATEAFF.

In DNA, the CDR3 is TGTGCCAGCAGATCCCAGGGGGCGAACTATGGCTACACCTTC. Protein sequence: CASRSQGANYGYTF. V usage is TRBV6-6 and J usage is TRBJ1-2, with 8 bases fitting TRBD1. J lost 2 bases, V lost 6 bases, and 5 bases had no gene match. Germline values: CDR1 MNHNY, CDR2 SVGAGI (reference sequence). This CDR3 region has 14 residues.

The J gene is TRBJ1-4, the V gene TRBV11-2; tentative D call: TRBD1 (6 bases). The germline CDR1 and CDR2 sequences are SGHAT and FQNNGV. The V gene lost 5 bases and the J gene lost 8 bases, with 24 bases spanning the gap. The CDR3 totals 17 residues. The CDR3 region has the DNA TGTGCCAGCAGCACATACAAAGCGGGGGCATTAAGGGAAAAACTGTTTTTT. Translating gives CASSTYKAGALREKLFF.

The chain uses TRBV29-1 and TRBJ1-2; 11 positions agree with TRBD1. The germline V gene encodes CDR1 SQVTM and CDR2 ANQGSEA. The CDR3 runs to 15 residues. CDR3 protein: CAYRDRGFQAYGYTF. The DNA for the CDR3 is TGCGCTTACCGGGACAGGGGGTTTCAGGCCTATGGCTACACCTTC.

The chain has TRBV5-6 and TRBJ2-1; TRBD2 matches at 13 bases. This CDR3 region has 16 residues. V was clipped by 2 bases and J by 5 bases; unmatched bases: 4. Germline V gene lookup returns CDR1 SGHDT and CDR2 YYEEEE. The CDR3 bases are TGTGCCAGCAGCTTCAGGACTAGCGGGGGACACAATGAGCAGTTCTTC. It translates to CASSFRTSGGHNEQFF.

This rearrangement joins TRBV27 to TRBJ2-1; 10 nucleotides agree with TRBD1. This CDR3 is 19 amino acids long. CDR1 is MNHEY and CDR2 is SMNVEV in the germline V gene (reference sequence). V shed 2 bases, J shed 6 bases, and the junction held 16 bases outside the gene matches. DNA of the CDR3: TGTGCCAGCAGTTTAAGATCTTTCGGCGGGGACAGGGGCTCCAATGAGCAGTTCTTC. It specifies CASSLRSFGGDRGSNEQFF.

The CDR3 DNA follows: TGTGCCAGCAGTCCCTCAGGGCCCCAGCATTTT. Amino acids: CASSPSGPQHF. The V call is TRBV2, the J call TRBJ1-5; no firm D call. This CDR3 comprises 11 residues. Germline V gene sequence: CDR1 SNHLY, CDR2 FYNNEI. V shed 5 bases and J shed 9 bases, with 8 bases lying between them.

In this sample, this clone turned up a few times. The J gene is TRBJ2-5, the V gene TRBV7-3; D is unclear. The CDR3 covers 15 residues. The V end was cut by 4 bases, the J end by 2 bases, with 14 bases between. Germline CDR1 SGHTA, CDR2 FQGTGA. DNA for the CDR3: TGTGCCAGCAGCTCCTCGGAGAGGCTGCAAGAGACCCAGTACTTC. Translated, it gives CASSSSERLQETQYF.

This rearrangement joins TRBV30 to TRBJ2-5; 7 bases fit TRBD2. This CDR3 region has 14 residues. Trimming at V came to 0 bases and at J to 7 bases, leaving 8 bases not matched to a gene. The V gene's germline CDR1 is GTSNPN and CDR2 SVGIG (reference sequence). The CDR3 loop reads CAWSVLAGPGTQYF. The DNA of the CDR3 is TGTGCCTGGAGTGTTTTAGCGGGCCCAGGGACCCAGTACTTC.

This clone was seen just once. The chain uses TRBV4-2 and TRBJ2-6; 8 nucleotides line up with TRBD2. Germline V gives CDR1 LGHNA, CDR2 YNFKEQ. Trimming removed 1 base from V and 0 bases from J; junction bases left unmatched: 2. This CDR3 is built from 17 residues. CDR3 sequence: CASSQGTSSSGANVLTF. The CDR3 region has the DNA TGTGCCAGCAGCCAAGGGACTAGCAGCTCTGGGGCCAACGTCCTGACTTTC.

CDR3 loop: CASLTSRDTQYF. The CDR3 DNA sequence: TGTGCCAGCCTGACTAGTCGGGATACGCAGTATTTT. The rearrangement joins TRBV28 to TRBJ2-3, with D maybe TRBD2 (6 bases). Trimming stripped 8 bases from V and 6 bases from J, with 12 bases between. CDR3 length equals 12 residues. Germline V lookup: CDR1 MDHEN, CDR2 SYDVKM. Supplemented by reference TRBV28 and TRBJ2-3, the full variable domain reads DVKVTQSSRYLVKRTGEKVFLECVQDMDHENMFWYRQDPGLGLRLIYFSYDVKMKEKGDIPEGYSVSREKKERFSLILESASTNQTSMYLCASLTSRDTQYFGPGTRLTVL.

The CDR3, as DNA: TGTGCCAGCAGCCTCAGGGTCTCCGGGGCCAACGTCCTGACTTTC. Translating it yields CASSLRVSGANVLTF. The gene calls are TRBV28 and TRBJ2-6; perhaps TRBD1 as D (5 bases). The CDR3 totals 15 residues. V lost 6 bases to trimming and J lost 4 bases, with 13 bases between them. Germline CDR1 MDHEN, CDR2 SYDVKM.

The rearrangement uses TRBV5-1 and TRBJ2-7, with 10 positions matching TRBD1. Germline CDR1 SGHRS, CDR2 YFSETQ. The CDR3 runs to 18 residues. Unmatched junction bases numbered 11, after V lost 0 bases and J lost 2 bases. The CDR3 protein is CASSLVPVSDRGTYEQYF. The CDR3 bases are TGCGCCAGCAGCTTGGTCCCAGTTTCGGACAGGGGGACCTACGAGCAGTACTTC.

This chain uses TRBV6-6 with TRBJ1-2; 9 bases map to TRBD1. The CDR3 covers 12 residues. Trimming removed 6 bases from V and 8 bases from J; junction bases left unmatched: 4. Germline CDR1 and CDR2: MNHNY and SVGAGI (reference sequence). CDR3 protein: CASSRDRGGYTF. As DNA, the CDR3 is TGTGCCAGCAGCCGAGACAGGGGGGGCTACACCTTC.

The chain links TRBV18 to TRBJ2-7; a weak D match, TRBD1 (5 bases). V was pared by 1 base and J by 2 bases, with 15 bases between. The germline gives CDR1 KGHSH, CDR2 LQKENI. The CDR3 extends over 16 amino acids. CDR3 residues: CASSPLYGSDTYEQYF. The CDR3 coding sequence is TGTGCCAGCTCACCACTGTACGGCTCGGACACCTACGAGCAGTACTTC.

This clone was found once. The CDR3 DNA reads as TGTGCCAGCAGTGTGGGTCAATACTCTGGAAACACCATATATTTT. Its protein product is CASSVGQYSGNTIYF. This chain connects TRBV2 to TRBJ1-3; D not resolved. CDR3 length equals 15 residues. V lost 4 bases and J lost 0, with 10 bases in between. Germline V gene lookup returns CDR1 SNHLY and CDR2 FYNNEI.

The V gene is TRBV30, the J gene TRBJ2-3, with D perhaps matching TRBD1 (6 bases). The V end was cut by 5 bases, the J end by 2 bases, with 17 bases between. CDR1 and CDR2 from the germline V gene are GTSNPN and SVGIG (reference sequence). CDR3 length equals 15 residues. DNA for the CDR3: TGTGCCTGGGGTCGTCGGCAGGGGAACACAGATACGCAGTATTTT. Its translation is CAWGRRQGNTDTQYF.

This sequence joins TRBV28 and TRBJ2-1; TRBD1 might be the D (6 bases). There are 15 residues in the CDR3. The germline gives CDR1 MDHEN, CDR2 SYDVKM. Trimming cost V 7 bases and J 8 bases, with 21 bases left between them. Here the CDR3 DNA reads TGTGCCAGCACCTCTGACTTCCGGGACATCCATGAGCAGTTCTTC. Protein product: CASTSDFRDIHEQFF.

Written as DNA, the CDR3 is TGTGCCAGCAGTTTGATGGGGGTTGAGACCCAGTACTTC. It is translated as CASSLMGVETQYF. The chain uses TRBV27 and TRBJ2-5; the D gene could be TRBD1 or TRBD2 (5 bases each). The germline CDR1 and CDR2 sequences are MNHEY and SMNVEV (reference sequence). This CDR3 contains 13 residues. Trimming cost V 3 bases and J 5 bases, with 10 bases left between them.

CDR3 bases: TGTGCCAGCAGCTCGACCGTGACCGGGGAGCTGTTTTTT. Translating it yields CASSSTVTGELFF. V is TRBV7-6 and J is TRBJ2-2; D remains ambiguous. Trimming pared 4 bases from V and 5 bases from J, leaving 8 bases between. The CDR3 totals 13 residues. Germline assignment: CDR1 SGHVS and CDR2 FNYEAQ.